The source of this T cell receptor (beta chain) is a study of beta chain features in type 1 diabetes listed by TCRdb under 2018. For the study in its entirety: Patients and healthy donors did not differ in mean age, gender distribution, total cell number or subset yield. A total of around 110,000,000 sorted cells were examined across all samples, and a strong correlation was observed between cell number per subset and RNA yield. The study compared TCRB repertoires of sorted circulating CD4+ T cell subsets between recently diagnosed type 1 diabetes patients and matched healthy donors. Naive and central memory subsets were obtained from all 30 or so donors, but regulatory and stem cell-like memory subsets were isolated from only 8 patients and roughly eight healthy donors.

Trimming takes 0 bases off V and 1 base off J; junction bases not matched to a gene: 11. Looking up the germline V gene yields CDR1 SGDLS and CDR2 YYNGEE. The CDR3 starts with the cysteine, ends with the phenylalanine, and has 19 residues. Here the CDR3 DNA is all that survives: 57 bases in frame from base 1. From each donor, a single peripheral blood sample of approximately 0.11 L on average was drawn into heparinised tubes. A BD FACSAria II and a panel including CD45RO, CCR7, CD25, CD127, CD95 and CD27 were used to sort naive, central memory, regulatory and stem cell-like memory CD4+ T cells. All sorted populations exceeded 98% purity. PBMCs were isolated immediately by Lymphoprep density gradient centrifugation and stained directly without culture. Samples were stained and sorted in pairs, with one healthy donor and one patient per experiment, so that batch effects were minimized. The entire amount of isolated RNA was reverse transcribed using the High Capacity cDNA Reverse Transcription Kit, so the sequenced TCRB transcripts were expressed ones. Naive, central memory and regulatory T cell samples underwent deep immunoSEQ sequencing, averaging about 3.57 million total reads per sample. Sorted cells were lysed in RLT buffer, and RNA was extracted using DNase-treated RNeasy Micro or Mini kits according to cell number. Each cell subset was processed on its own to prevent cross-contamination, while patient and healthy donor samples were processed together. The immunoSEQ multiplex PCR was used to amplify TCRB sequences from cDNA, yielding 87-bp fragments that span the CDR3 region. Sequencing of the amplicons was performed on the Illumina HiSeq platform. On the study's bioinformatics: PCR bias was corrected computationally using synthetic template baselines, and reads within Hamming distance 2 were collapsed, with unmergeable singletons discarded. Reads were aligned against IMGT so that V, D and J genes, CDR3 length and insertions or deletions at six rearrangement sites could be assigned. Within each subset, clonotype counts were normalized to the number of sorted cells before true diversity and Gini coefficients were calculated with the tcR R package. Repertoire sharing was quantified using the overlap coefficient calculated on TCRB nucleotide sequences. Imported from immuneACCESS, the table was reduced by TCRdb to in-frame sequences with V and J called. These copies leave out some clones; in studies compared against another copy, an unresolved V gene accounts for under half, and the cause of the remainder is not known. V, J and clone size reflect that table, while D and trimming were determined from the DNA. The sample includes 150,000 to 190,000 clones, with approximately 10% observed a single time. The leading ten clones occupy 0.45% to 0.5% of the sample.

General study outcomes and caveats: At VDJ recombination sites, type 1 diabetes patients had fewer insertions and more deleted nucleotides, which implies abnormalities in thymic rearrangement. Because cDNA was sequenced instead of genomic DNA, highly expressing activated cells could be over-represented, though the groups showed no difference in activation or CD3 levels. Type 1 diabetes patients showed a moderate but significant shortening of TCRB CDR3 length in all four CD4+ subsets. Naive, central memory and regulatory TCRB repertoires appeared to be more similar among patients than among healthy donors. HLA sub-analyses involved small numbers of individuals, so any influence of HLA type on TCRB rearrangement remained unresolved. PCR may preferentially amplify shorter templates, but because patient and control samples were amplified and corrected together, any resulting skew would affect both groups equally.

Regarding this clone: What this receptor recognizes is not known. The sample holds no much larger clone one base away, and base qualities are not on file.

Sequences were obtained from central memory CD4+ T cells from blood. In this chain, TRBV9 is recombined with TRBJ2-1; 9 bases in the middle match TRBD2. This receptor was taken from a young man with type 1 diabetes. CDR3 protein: CASSVEWTRGGGSYNEQFF. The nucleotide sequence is TGTGCCAGCAGCGTAGAATGGACGCGGGGGGGAGGATCCTACAATGAGCAGTTCTTC.